These 23 T cell receptor beta chains were sequenced from one sample in a study of identical twins. A single record per CDR3 protein comes from TCRdb applying MiXCR to the 5' RACE reads. Here the sample spans approximately 670,000 distinct CDR3 sequences, approximately 6.1% being singletons. The sample was naive T cells sorted from blood. These receptor sequences come from a man in his late teens or twenties in good health.

This clonotype has ten or more counts. The chain employs TRBV12-3 or TRBV12-4 and TRBJ2-1; 8 positions agree with TRBD2. The length of the CDR3 is 16 residues. V was pared by 3 bases and J by 3 bases, with 7 bases of the junction left unmatched. The CDR3 DNA is TGTGCCAGCAGTTTCGTAACGGGACTAGACTACAATGAGCAGTTCTTC. This codes for CASSFVTGLDYNEQFF.

This clonotype turned up a few times. The J gene is TRBJ2-5, the V gene TRBV5-1; D gene ambiguous. Germline lookup yields CDR1 SGHRS and CDR2 YFSETQ. The CDR3 has 13 amino acids. Trimming took off 2 bases at V and 7 bases at J, with 12 bases between the two ends. The CDR3 bases are TGCGCCAGCAGCTTTGACCAGCCGGGGACCCAGTACTTC. It codes for CASSFDQPGTQYF.

The V and J genes are TRBV7-6 and TRBJ1-5; D not certain. Germline-derived CDR1 and CDR2 are SGHVS and FNYEAQ. Trimming removed 5 bases at V and 7 bases at J, with 15 bases between. The CDR3 is made up of 14 amino acids. CDR3 sequence: CASSHHGREQPQHF. In DNA, the CDR3 is TGTGCCAGCAGCCACCACGGGCGGGAACAGCCCCAGCATTTT.

This clonotype was counted ten times or more. This rearrangement joins TRBV29-1 to TRBJ2-7; tentative D call: TRBD1 (5 bases). The ends were cut back, 6 bases at V and 6 bases at J, with 21 bases in the middle. The CDR3 is 14 amino acids. The germline gives CDR1 SQVTM, CDR2 ANQGSEA. In DNA form, the CDR3 reads TGCAGCGTCCCCAAAGTAGGCAGGGTCGGCGAGCAGTACTTC. Protein: CSVPKVGRVGEQYF.

Ten or more counts support this clonotype. V gene TRBV6-1 combines with J gene TRBJ1-2, with D hard to call. Germline assignment: CDR1 MNHNS and CDR2 SASEGT. Trimming pared 2 bases from V and 4 bases from J, leaving 8 bases between. The CDR3 extends over 13 amino acids. CDR3 DNA sequence: TGTGCCAGCAGTGAAATACAGAGCTATGGCTACACCTTC. Its translation is CASSEIQSYGYTF.

The rearrangement links TRBV6-1 to TRBJ1-1, with TRBD1 identical over 10 bases. Germline V gives CDR1 MNHNS, CDR2 SASEGT. The CDR3 consists of 14 residues. V was clipped by 6 bases and J by 8 bases; unmatched bases: 9. The CDR3 DNA follows: TGTGCCAGCAGGCGGACGACAGGGGGCTCCGAAGCTTTCTTT. Translated, it gives CASRRTTGGSEAFF.

This rearrangement joins TRBV20-1 to TRBJ2-1; 8 bases match TRBD2. The germline gives CDR1 DFQATT, CDR2 SNEGSKA (reference sequence). V shed 0 bases, J shed 8 bases, and the junction held 12 bases outside the gene matches. CDR3 length equals 16 residues. In DNA, the CDR3 is TGCAGTGCTAGAGAGGAAGCGGGAGCCAGTTATGATGAGCAGTTCTTC. This encodes CSAREEAGASYDEQFF.

This clonotype was counted many times. The J gene is TRBJ2-3, the V gene TRBV29-1, with 10 bases aligning to TRBD1. This CDR3 has 16 amino acids. The ends lost 1 base at V and 3 bases at J; junction bases unmatched: 7. Per germline, CDR1 SQVTM and CDR2 ANQGSEA. The DNA for the CDR3 is TGCAGCGTTGAAGGATTGGCGGACAGGGGGACAGATACGCAGTATTTT. Protein sequence: CSVEGLADRGTDTQYF.

Ten or more counts support this clonotype. The chain links TRBV11-2 to TRBJ1-1, with D possibly matching TRBD1 (6 bases). This CDR3 has 13 residues. The V and J ends lost 5 bases and 4 bases respectively, with 11 bases between them. The germline gives CDR1 SGHAT, CDR2 FQNNGV. The CDR3 bases are TGTGCCAGCAGCCCTCGGACAGCCACTGAAGCTTTCTTT. Its protein product is CASSPRTATEAFF.

This clonotype was seen a handful of times. The rearrangement links TRBV20-1 to TRBJ1-1; D gene ambiguous. V lost 3 bases to trimming and J lost 9 bases, with 14 bases between them. The CDR3 contains 12 residues. Looked up from germline, CDR1 is DFQATT and CDR2 is SNEGSKA (reference sequence). The CDR3 protein is CSARGIQFQAFF. In DNA, the CDR3 is TGCAGTGCTAGGGGGATACAATTCCAAGCTTTCTTT.

V and J are TRBV3-1 and TRBJ1-4, with 7 nucleotides matching TRBD1. CDR3 length: 16 amino acids. Unmatched junction bases numbered 11, after V lost 2 bases and J lost 8 bases. CDR1 is LGHDT, CDR2 YNNKEL, per germline (reference sequence). DNA for the CDR3: TGTGCCAGCAGCCAAAACCTACAGGGGCGTCAGGAAAAACTGTTTTTT. Amino acid sequence: CASSQNLQGRQEKLFF.

This clonotype was seen repeatedly, ten times or more. The chain is built from TRBV12-3 or TRBV12-4 and TRBJ2-3; TRBD2 matches at 15 bases. Trimming took 4 bases from V and 0 from J; bases not matched to a gene: 2. This CDR3 has 17 amino acids. Here the CDR3 reads CASSSGTSGRSTDTQYF. The CDR3 DNA follows: TGTGCCAGCAGTTCCGGGACTAGCGGGAGGAGCACAGATACGCAGTATTTT.

This clonotype was recorded at least ten times. This sequence joins TRBV20-1 and TRBJ2-7; D gene uncertain. The CDR3 contains 14 residues. V lost 6 bases to trimming and J lost 0 bases, with 15 bases between them. Germline V gene sequence: CDR1 DFQATT, CDR2 SNEGSKA (reference sequence). The CDR3 nucleotides read TGCAGTGCGCACTCGGCGGCAGGCTCCTACGAGCAGTACTTC. It translates to CSAHSAAGSYEQYF.

This chain uses TRBV27 with TRBJ2-3; TRBD2 is a possible D gene (6 bases). V lost 5 bases and J 7 bases, leaving 13 bases between the germline ends. This CDR3 has 13 amino acids. CDR1 is MNHEY and CDR2 is SMNVEV in the germline V gene (reference sequence). CDR3: CASSPPGRNTQYF. As DNA, the CDR3 is TGTGCCAGCAGTCCCCCCGGGAGAAATACGCAGTATTTT.

This clonotype was found many times. The V gene is TRBV3-1, the J gene TRBJ2-7, with D unclear. The V gene's germline CDR1 is LGHDT and CDR2 YNNKEL (reference sequence). The germline V and J ends were trimmed by 1 base and 6 bases, with 10 bases remaining between them. The CDR3 loop spans 13 amino acids. CDR3 coding DNA: TGTGCCAGCAGCCAAGGTCTCCCCTGCGAGCAGTACGTC. It specifies CASSQGLPCEQYV.

This clonotype was seen ten or more times. CDR3 loop: CASSETSGRSTDTQYF. For the CDR3, the DNA is TGCGCCAGCAGCGAGACTAGCGGGCGAAGCACAGATACGCAGTATTTT. The chain recombines TRBV5-1 with TRBJ2-3; TRBD2 matches 10 bases. Trimming removed 4 bases from V and 0 bases from J; junction bases left unmatched: 5. Germline V gene data show CDR1 as SGHRS and CDR2 as YFSETQ. There are 16 residues in the CDR3.

In its sample, this clonotype was seen a few times. The chain is built from TRBV5-1 and TRBJ2-7, with D perhaps TRBD2 (6 bases). From germline, CDR1 is SGHRS and CDR2 YFSETQ. The V end was cut by 8 bases, the J end by 7 bases, with 16 bases between. CDR3 length equals 12 residues. The CDR3: CASFGGAREQYV. In nucleotides, the CDR3 is TGCGCCAGTTTTGGCGGGGCGCGAGAGCAGTACGTC.

This clonotype appeared many times. This chain connects TRBV12-3 or TRBV12-4 to TRBJ2-7; D gene unclear. This CDR3 comprises 12 residues. The CDR3 coding sequence is TGTGCCAGCAGCTTAGGGCTCTACGAGCAGTACGTC. Translating gives CASSLGLYEQYV.

This clonotype was seen more than once but under ten times. Because the CDR3's place on the DNA is in doubt, the DNA is left out and the CDR3 is given as listed by TCRdb. The chain links TRBV24-1 to TRBJ2-7. CDR1 is KGHDR and CDR2 is SFDVKD in the germline V gene. The CDR3 has 13 amino acids, counting both end residues. CDR3 sequence reads: CATSVPGAHEQYF.

This clonotype was detected ten times or more. The chain uses TRBV29-1 and TRBJ2-5; D is ambiguous. V lost 3 bases and J 1 base, leaving 9 bases between the germline ends. CDR3 length: 13 residues. CDR1 is SQVTM, CDR2 ANQGSEA, per germline. The CDR3 nucleotides are TGCAGCGTTGACATGCGGCTCCAAGAGACCCAGTACTTC. This translates into CSVDMRLQETQYF.

This clonotype showed up just a few times. This rearrangement joins TRBV27 to TRBJ2-2; D ambiguous. The V end lost 6 bases, the J end lost 3 bases, and 8 bases lay between the germline ends. CDR1 is MNHEY, CDR2 SMNVEV, per germline (reference sequence). This CDR3 spans 13 amino acids. CDR3 nucleotides: TGTGCCAGCAGAGGCATCTACACCGGGGAGCTGTTTTTT. This sequence encodes CASRGIYTGELFF.

V is TRBV7-8 and J is TRBJ2-7; 10 nucleotides match TRBD1. V lost 5 bases and J lost 4; bases outside the gene matches: 8. The CDR3 loop spans 15 amino acids. CDR1 is SGHVS, CDR2 FQNEAQ, per germline. The CDR3: CASSIRDRGGYEQYF. The CDR3, as DNA: TGTGCCAGCAGCATAAGGGACAGGGGAGGGTACGAGCAGTACTTC.

The sample holds a few counts of this clonotype. This chain's CDR3 is CATSDPGQYTQYF. CDR3 sequence (DNA): TGTGCCACCAGTGATCCGGGACAGTATACGCAGTATTTT. The chain recombines TRBV24-1 with TRBJ2-3, with 7 bases aligning to TRBD1. The ends lost 3 bases at V and 7 bases at J; junction bases unmatched: 3. Looked up from germline, CDR1 is KGHDR and CDR2 is SFDVKD. The CDR3 has 13 amino acids.